Below, 30 T cell receptor beta chains from the same sample are listed, as sequenced in a study of naive and memory T cell subsets. A UMI-containing oligonucleotide was joined by 3' ligation to the TCR cDNA template. The SP2 primer and nested alpha and beta constant region primers amplified ligated cDNA in four rounds. A single record per CDR3 protein comes from TCRdb applying MiXCR to the 5' RACE reads. The sample holds approximately 52,000 distinct CDR3 sequences, around 5% seen once. Receptors were obtained from a female donor in good health.

This clonotype was seen many times. This chain joins TRBV2 and TRBJ2-3, with 9 positions matching TRBD2. The CDR3 extends over 14 amino acids. With 2 bases clipped from V and 5 bases from J, the junction kept 2 bases outside the gene matches. Germline values: CDR1 SNHLY, CDR2 FYNNEI. Written as DNA, the CDR3 is TGTGCCAGCAGTGAATGGACTAGCGAAGATACGCAGTATTTT. It encodes CASSEWTSEDTQYF.

This clonotype was observed a handful of times. This chain links TRBV11-1 with TRBJ1-1, with 12 positions matching TRBD1. CDR1 and CDR2 from the germline V gene are SGHAT and FQDESV (reference sequence). CDR3 length: 17 residues. V shed 8 bases and J 5 bases; nucleotides not matched to a gene: 15. CDR3 residues: CASRPRGTGGGGTEAFF. CDR3 sequence (DNA): TGTGCCAGCCGCCCCAGAGGGACAGGGGGCGGTGGGACTGAAGCTTTCTTT.

At least ten counts were recorded for this clonotype. V and J are TRBV6-5 and TRBJ2-1; D unclear. V lost 0 bases and J 0 bases, leaving 9 bases between the germline ends. The germline gives CDR1 MNHEY, CDR2 SVGAGI. This CDR3 region has 16 residues. CDR3 loop: CASSYSTGSSYNEQFF. The CDR3 bases are TGTGCCAGCAGTTACTCGACCGGGTCCTCCTACAATGAGCAGTTCTTC.

This clonotype was counted ten times or more. This rearrangement joins TRBV6-5 to TRBJ2-7, with D possibly being TRBD1 (6 bases). CDR1 is MNHEY and CDR2 is SVGAGI in the germline V gene. Trimming took 1 base from V and 2 from J, leaving 15 bases between them. The CDR3 covers 16 residues. The CDR3 region is CASSYLQGSLAYEQYF. The CDR3 nucleotides are TGTGCCAGCAGTTACTTGCAGGGGTCCCTCGCCTACGAGCAGTACTTC.

The table lists this clonotype with many counts. The V gene is TRBV29-1, the J gene TRBJ2-4; no reliable D call. Trimming left V 4 bases short and J 8 bases short, with 18 bases between. The germline V gene has CDR1 SQVTM and CDR2 ANQGSEA. This CDR3 is built from 14 residues. CDR3 region: CSVGLGMTGDIQYF. For the CDR3, the DNA is TGCAGCGTTGGCCTTGGCATGACGGGCGACATTCAGTACTTC.

In this sample, this clonotype turned up many times. This chain joins TRBV9 and TRBJ1-2, with TRBD1 as a possible D gene (6 bases). V lost 3 bases, J lost 8 bases, and 20 bases lay in between. Germline V gene data show CDR1 as SGDLS and CDR2 as YYNGEE. The CDR3 contains 15 residues. CDR3 sequence (DNA): TGTGCCAGCAGCGAGAGGACGACAGGTTCGGGCGGCTACACCTTC. It yields the protein CASSERTTGSGGYTF.

This clonotype was observed many times. The chain combines TRBV11-1 with TRBJ2-1; TRBD2 is a possible D gene (6 bases). Germline CDR1 reads SGHAT; CDR2 reads FQDESV (reference sequence). V lost 6 bases to trimming and J lost 0 bases, with 27 bases between them. The length of the CDR3 is 20 residues. The DNA of the CDR3 is TGTGCCAGCAGGCGCCGACTAGGCGAGGGAAAGGGTAGCTCCTACAATGAGCAGTTCTTC. This encodes CASRRRLGEGKGSSYNEQFF.

The chain joins TRBV4-1 to TRBJ2-3; tentative D call: TRBD1 (5 bases). This CDR3 has 15 amino acids. Germline V lookup: CDR1 MGHRA, CDR2 YSYEKL. The V gene lost 5 bases and the J gene lost 0 bases, with 12 bases spanning the gap. The CDR3 DNA reads TGCGCCAGCAGCTCTCGGACACCGAGCACAGATACGCAGTATTTT. Translated: CASSSRTPSTDTQYF.

This clonotype showed up just a few times. The chain employs TRBV7-2 and TRBJ2-1; 7 bases align to TRBD2. Germline lookup yields CDR1 SGHTA and CDR2 FQGNSA. V gave up 1 base and J gave up 7 bases; unmatched junction bases: 7. The CDR3 is 15 amino acids. The CDR3 loop reads CASSLDRTRANEQFF. For the CDR3, the DNA is TGTGCCAGCAGCTTAGATAGGACTAGGGCAAATGAGCAGTTCTTC.

This clonotype has only a few counts. The gene calls are TRBV9 and TRBJ2-1; D possibly uses TRBD1 or TRBD2 (6 bases each). The CDR3 totals 14 residues. CDR1 and CDR2 (germline): SGDLS, YYNGEE. The ends were cut back, 4 bases at V and 8 bases at J, with 16 bases in the middle. The CDR3 DNA sequence: TGTGCCAGCAGCCCCCCGGGGGCTAGATATGAGCAGTTCTTC. It encodes CASSPPGARYEQFF.

To note about this clonotype: A read error may be the cause here, since a much bigger clone is one base away. V gene TRBV3-1 combines with J gene TRBJ2-4; D is unresolved. The last part of the DNA fits TRBJ2-1 better; the J call may be wrong. Germline values: CDR1 LGHDT, CDR2 YNNKEL (reference sequence). The CDR3 runs to 16 residues. The CDR3 loop reads CASSQDVRAAKNIQFF. CDR3 in DNA: TGTGCCAGCAGCCAAGATGTGAGAGCAGCCAAAAACATTCAGTTCTTC.

This clonotype appeared many times. The chain is built from TRBV25-1 and TRBJ2-1; D may be TRBD1 or TRBD2 (5 bases each). V was trimmed by 4 bases and J by 7 bases, leaving 20 bases between them. The CDR3 is made up of 16 amino acids. Germline loops: CDR1 MGHDK, CDR2 SYGVNS. The CDR3 protein is CASSGTSGGSGNEQFF. CDR3 in DNA: TGTGCCAGCAGTGGTACTAGTGGGGGATCCGGTAATGAGCAGTTCTTC.

This rearrangement joins TRBV2 to TRBJ2-1, with D unresolved. Germline CDR1 and CDR2: SNHLY and FYNNEI. Trimming left V 4 bases short and J 2 bases short, with 12 bases between. This CDR3 is built from 15 residues. DNA for the CDR3: TGTGCCAGCAGTGCCCAGACTTTTACCTACAATGAGCAGTTCTTC. Translation: CASSAQTFTYNEQFF.

This clonotype was recorded many times. This sequence joins TRBV19 and TRBJ2-5; unclear D gene. The CDR3 contains 13 residues. The V and J ends lost 4 bases and 2 bases respectively, with 8 bases between them. Germline assignment: CDR1 LNHDA and CDR2 SQIVND (reference sequence). CDR3 region: CASSRSVQETQYF. The CDR3 DNA follows: TGTGCCAGTAGTAGGAGTGTTCAAGAGACCCAGTACTTC.

This clonotype turned up a few times. The rearrangement joins TRBV7-9 to TRBJ2-5; 7 positions agree with TRBD1. The ends lost 6 bases at V and 5 bases at J; junction bases unmatched: 12. This CDR3 has 15 residues. Germline CDR1 SEHNR, CDR2 FQNEAQ (reference sequence). CDR3 coding DNA: TGTGCCAGCAGACCTGGACAGGACGGGATGGAGACCCAGTACTTC. It translates to CASRPGQDGMETQYF. The full variable domain, with the rest looked up from reference TRBV7-9 and TRBJ2-5, is DTGVSQNPRHKITKRGQNVTFRCDPISEHNRLYWYRQTLGQGPEFLTYFQNEAQLEKSRLLSDRFSAERPKGSFSTLEIQRTEQGDSAMYLCASRPGQDGMETQYFGPGTRLLVL.

Many counts were recorded for this clonotype. J is TRBJ2-4 and V is TRBV18; 13 positions match TRBD2. V lost 6 bases, J lost 1 base, and 12 bases stayed unmatched. The CDR3 contains 19 residues. Germline assignment: CDR1 KGHSH and CDR2 LQKENI. CDR3 protein: CASSQKGLAGADAKNIQYF. In nucleotides, the CDR3 is TGTGCCAGCTCCCAGAAAGGACTAGCGGGAGCGGACGCCAAAAACATTCAGTACTTC.

The rearrangement joins TRBV19 to TRBJ2-4, with TRBD1 matching over 8 bases. The CDR3 length is 16 residues. The V gene end was trimmed by 5 bases and the J gene end by 0 bases; junction bases not matched to a gene: 6. Germline lookup yields CDR1 LNHDA and CDR2 SQIVND (reference sequence). The CDR3 reads CASSSRQGIAKNIQYF. Here the CDR3 DNA reads TGTGCCAGTAGTTCCCGACAGGGGATAGCCAAAAACATTCAGTACTTC.

Only a few counts were recorded for this clonotype. The junction departs from the called germline gene at one end, perhaps through a read error. V gene TRBV13 combines with J gene TRBJ1-2, with D possibly matching TRBD1 (5 bases). The CDR3 is 13 amino acids. CDR1 PRHDT and CDR2 FYEKMQ come from the germline V gene (reference sequence). The CDR3 DNA reads as TGTGCCAGCAGCTTACGTGGGGCTCATGGCGACACCTTC. The encoded protein is CASSLRGAHGDTF.

This clonotype was observed a few times. The rearrangement uses TRBV6-5 and TRBJ2-3; 10 bases fit TRBD2. The CDR3 runs 17 residues. The V gene end was trimmed by 5 bases and the J gene end by 3 bases; junction bases not matched to a gene: 11. Germline CDR1 and CDR2: MNHEY and SVGAGI. CDR3 DNA: TGTGCCAGCAGTACCCGGGCTAGCGGGAGTGGTACAGATACGCAGTATTTT. Its protein product is CASSTRASGSGTDTQYF.

This clonotype was recorded at least ten times. This chain connects TRBV18 to TRBJ1-2; TRBD1 matches 8 bases. V shed 6 bases, J shed 3 bases, and the junction held 3 bases outside the gene matches. Germline V lookup: CDR1 KGHSH, CDR2 LQKENI. The CDR3 length is 13 residues. DNA of the CDR3: TGTGCCAGCTCGCAGGACAGGGACTATGGCTACACCTTC. Translated: CASSQDRDYGYTF. The entire variable domain, with the rest obtained from reference TRBV18 and TRBJ1-2, is as follows: NAGVMQNPRHLVRRRGQEARLRCSPMKGHSHVYWYRQLPEEGLKFMVYLQKENIIDESGMPKERFSAEFPKEGPSILRIQQVVRGDSAAYFCASSQDRDYGYTFGSGTRLTVV.

This clonotype showed up many times. The chain joins TRBV7-6 to TRBJ2-1; D is uncertain. With 3 bases removed from V and 5 bases from J, the gap between germline ends came to 8 bases. The CDR3 loop spans 13 amino acids. Germline V gene data show CDR1 as SGHVS and CDR2 as FNYEAQ. The CDR3 DNA follows: TGTGCCAGCAGCTTGGGTCCAAACAATGAGCAGTTCTTC. Its translation: CASSLGPNNEQFF.

V usage is TRBV4-2 and J usage is TRBJ1-1; D remains unclear. V lost 5 bases, J lost 1 base, and 11 bases lay in between. The CDR3 loop spans 14 amino acids. Per the germline V gene, CDR1 is LGHNA and CDR2 is YNFKEQ. CDR3 DNA: TGTGCCAGCAGCGAGGCACCCCGGAACACTGAAGCTTTCTTT. Amino acids: CASSEAPRNTEAFF.

Ten or more counts support this clonotype. The chain links TRBV20-1 to TRBJ2-5; TRBD2 agrees at 10 bases. CDR1 is DFQATT and CDR2 is SNEGSKA in the germline V gene (reference sequence). The CDR3 is made up of 15 amino acids. The trim removed 3 bases at V and 4 bases at J, leaving 8 bases unmatched. CDR3 coding DNA: TGCAGTGCTAGTCAGAGCGGGAGGGCACGAGAGACCCAGTACTTC. This codes for CSASQSGRARETQYF.

V usage is TRBV3-1 and J usage is TRBJ1-1; no definite D call. The CDR3 length is 12 residues. CDR1 and CDR2 (germline): LGHDT, YNNKEL (reference sequence). The germline V and J ends were trimmed by 4 bases and 1 base, with 4 bases remaining between them. The DNA of the CDR3 is TGTGCCAGCAGCCGTGAGAACACTGAAGCTTTCTTT. Its protein is CASSRENTEAFF. Looking up the rest from reference TRBV3-1 and TRBJ1-1 gives the full variable domain: DTAVSQTPKYLVTQMGNDKSIKCEQNLGHDTMYWYKQDSKKFLKIMFSYNNKELIINETVPNRFSPKSPDKAHLNLHINSLELGDSAVYFCASSRENTEAFFGQGTRLTVV.

This clonotype was seen ten or more times. This chain links TRBV6-5 with TRBJ1-5; the match to TRBD1 covers 11 bases. This CDR3 is built from 15 residues. Germline V gene lookup returns CDR1 MNHEY and CDR2 SVGAGI. Unmatched junction bases numbered 5, after V lost 4 bases and J lost 6 bases. For the CDR3, the DNA is TGTGCCAGCAGTTTTGGGACAGGGGGAGGTCAGCCCCAGCATTTT. This sequence encodes CASSFGTGGGQPQHF.

At least ten counts were recorded for this clonotype. The J gene is TRBJ2-2, the V gene TRBV20-1; TRBD2 aligns across 8 bases. V lost 3 bases and J lost 3; bases outside the gene matches: 3. The length of the CDR3 is 14 residues. CDR1 DFQATT and CDR2 SNEGSKA come from the germline V gene (reference sequence). CDR3 loop: CSASKREYTGELFF. CDR3 nucleotide sequence: TGCAGTGCTAGTAAGCGGGAGTACACCGGGGAGCTGTTTTTT.

This clonotype was detected many times. The J gene is TRBJ2-4, the V gene TRBV29-1; a possible D gene is TRBD1 (5 bases). This CDR3 region has 12 residues. Germline V gene data show CDR1 as SQVTM and CDR2 as ANQGSEA. V dropped 7 bases and J dropped 10 bases, with 17 bases sitting between them. The CDR3 is CSARLQGRIQYF. CDR3 sequence (DNA): TGCAGCGCTCGTCTTCAGGGTAGGATTCAGTACTTC.

This clonotype was counted between two and nine times. Compared with germline, one end of the junction differs, possibly owing to a read error. This sequence joins TRBV7-2 and TRBJ1-2; TRBD1 matches 8 bases. The germline V gene encodes CDR1 SGHTA and CDR2 FQGNSA. CDR3 length: 14 residues. Here the CDR3 reads CASSTTGANYGDTF. The DNA for the CDR3 is TGTGCCAGCTCCACGACAGGGGCTAACTATGGCGACACCTTC.

Ten or more counts support this clonotype. The chain uses TRBV4-3 and TRBJ1-1; D unclear. CDR3 length equals 15 residues. CDR1 is LGHNA and CDR2 is YSLEER in the germline V gene. V lost 0 bases to trimming and J lost 7 bases, with 15 bases between them. This chain's CDR3 is CASSQDRVGGFEAFF. For the CDR3, the DNA is TGCGCCAGCAGCCAAGATCGGGTGGGCGGATTTGAAGCTTTCTTT.

This clonotype was recorded many times. This chain links TRBV7-8 with TRBJ2-7; unclear D gene. Germline-derived CDR1 and CDR2 are SGHVS and FQNEAQ. With 1 base removed from V and 8 bases from J, the gap between germline ends came to 9 bases. There are 12 residues in the CDR3. The CDR3 sequence: CASSLGDFKQYF. The CDR3 region has the DNA TGTGCCAGCAGCTTAGGAGACTTCAAGCAGTACTTC.